These 24 T cell receptor beta chains were sequenced from one sample in a study of graft-versus-host responses after intestinal transplantation. Using immunoSEQ multiplex PCR, the repertoire was profiled, and TCRdb retains in-frame clones only, with some absent. The sample holds about 50,000 clones; about 90% are singletons and the top ten take 2% to 3%. Their antigen targets remain unknown. The material was unstimulated CD4+ T cells sorted from spleen or lymph node cells, obtained before transplant. The receptors were gathered from a human donor who was the organ donor for an intestinal transplant.

A note on this clone: An end of the junction does not agree with germline; a read error may underlie this. The V and J genes are TRBV7-9 and TRBJ2-7; D is perhaps TRBD2 (6 bases). Germline V gene data show CDR1 as SEHNR and CDR2 as FQNEAQ (reference sequence). The CDR3 is 16 amino acids. CDR3 in amino acids: CVSSLELGRGTYEQYF. CDR3 coding DNA: TGTGTCAGCAGCTTAGAACTCGGGAGAGGTACCTACGAGCAGTACTTC.

V and J are TRBV4-2 and TRBJ1-4; 8 bases are a match to TRBD1. CDR3 length equals 16 residues. V was clipped by 2 bases and J by 6 bases; unmatched bases: 8. Germline lookup yields CDR1 LGHNA and CDR2 YNFKEQ. CDR3 in amino acids: CASSQIPGGRDEKLFF. The CDR3 nucleotides are TGTGCCAGCAGCCAAATACCAGGGGGCAGGGATGAAAAACTGTTTTTT.

The chain links TRBV9 to TRBJ1-2, with TRBD1 matching 11 bases. The CDR3 length is 14 residues. Germline V gene data show CDR1 as SGDLS and CDR2 as YYNGEE. Trimming removed 2 bases from V and 4 bases from J; junction bases left unmatched: 1. The CDR3 here is CASSVDRGLYGYTF. Here the CDR3 DNA reads TGTGCCAGCAGCGTGGACAGGGGGCTCTATGGCTACACCTTC.

The chain has TRBV25-1 and TRBJ1-4; unclear D gene. This CDR3 comprises 14 residues. With 2 bases removed from V and 7 bases from J, the gap between germline ends came to 11 bases. In germline, CDR1 is MGHDK, CDR2 SYGVNS. CDR3 DNA sequence: TGTGCCAGCAGTGAAATAAGCCTGGGTGAAAAACTGTTTTTT. Its protein product is CASSEISLGEKLFF.

The V and J genes are TRBV5-4 and TRBJ2-3; D is possibly TRBD2 (6 bases). Between the trimmed V and J ends, which lost 0 bases and 1 base, there was a span of 9 bases. Per germline, CDR1 SGHNT and CDR2 YYREEE (reference sequence). The CDR3 totals 15 residues. DNA for the CDR3: TGTGCCAGCAGCTTGGGCGGGGATGGCACAGATACGCAGTATTTT. Residues: CASSLGGDGTDTQYF.

The V call is TRBV27, the J call TRBJ2-7, with 9 positions matching TRBD2. Germline V CDR1 and CDR2: MNHEY, SMNVEV (reference sequence). The junction had 15 bases not matched to a gene; V was cut back by 0 bases and J by 3 bases. There are 19 residues in the CDR3. CDR3 DNA: TGTGCCAGCAGTTTATCGCGTGAGGGCGGGAGGGCCCGGGACTACGAGCAGTACTTC. It codes for CASSLSREGGRARDYEQYF.

The chain employs TRBV20-1 and TRBJ1-4; 7 nucleotides line up with TRBD1. The CDR3 is 11 residues long. Trimming at V came to 3 bases and at J to 10 bases, leaving 2 bases not matched to a gene. Germline-derived CDR1 and CDR2 are DFQATT and SNEGSKA (reference sequence). The CDR3 sequence is CSASRGGKLFF. In nucleotides, the CDR3 is TGCAGTGCTAGCAGGGGGGGAAAACTGTTTTTT.

The chain has TRBV6-1 and TRBJ1-5; D is unclear. The CDR3 spans 15 residues. Trimming left V 7 bases short and J 4 bases short, with 17 bases between. Germline loops: CDR1 MNHNS, CDR2 SASEGT. CDR3 loop: CASKPLERQNQPQHF. The DNA for the CDR3 is TGTGCCAGCAAACCCCTGGAAAGGCAAAATCAGCCCCAGCATTTT.

This chain connects TRBV28 to TRBJ2-7; 12 bases fit TRBD2. This CDR3 spans 17 amino acids. Germline values: CDR1 MDHEN, CDR2 SYDVKM. V was clipped by 8 bases and J by 1 base; unmatched bases: 12. The CDR3 is CASSPPLGLAGSYEQYF. CDR3 bases: TGTGCCAGCTCTCCTCCCTTGGGACTAGCGGGTTCCTACGAGCAGTACTTC. The full variable domain, rest sourced from reference TRBV28 and TRBJ2-7, is DVKVTQSSRYLVKRTGEKVFLECVQDMDHENMFWYRQDPGLGLRLIYFSYDVKMKEKGDIPEGYSVSREKKERFSLILESASTNQTSMYLCASSPPLGLAGSYEQYFGPGTRLTVT.

The V call is TRBV7-3, the J call TRBJ2-3; D gene ambiguous. The CDR3 is made up of 14 amino acids. CDR1 and CDR2 (germline): SGHTA, FQGTGA. Trimming took off 0 bases at V and 6 bases at J, with 10 bases between the two ends. The CDR3 region has the DNA TGTGCCAGCAGCTTAACAGCCGGCATGGATACGCAGTATTTT. This translates into CASSLTAGMDTQYF. The full variable domain, in which reference TRBV7-3 and TRBJ2-3 provide the parts outside the CDR3, is GAGVSQTPSNKVTEKGKYVELRCDPISGHTALYWYRQSLGQGPEFLIYFQGTGAADDSGLPNDRFFAVRPEGSVSTLKIQRTERGDSAVYLCASSLTAGMDTQYFGPGTRLTVL.

The chain recombines TRBV5-4 with TRBJ2-3; D possibly uses TRBD1 or TRBD2 (7 bases each). Germline CDR1 reads SGHNT; CDR2 reads YYREEE (reference sequence). The V gene lost 7 bases and the J gene lost 3 bases, with 18 bases spanning the gap. This CDR3 is built from 15 residues. The chain's CDR3 is CASRGGGGRTDTQYF. CDR3 nucleotides: TGTGCCAGCCGCGGAGGGGGCGGGAGAACAGATACGCAGTATTTT.

Of note for this clone: Within the sample, other DNA sequences also encode this same CDR3. This chain links TRBV18 with TRBJ2-5; D might be TRBD1 or TRBD2, each matching 5 bases. CDR1 and CDR2 (germline): KGHSH, LQKENI. This CDR3 contains 14 residues. Trimming took off 1 base at V and 1 base at J, with 7 bases between the two ends. CDR3 DNA sequence: TGTGCCAGCTCACCACGGGACCTCCAAGAGACCCAGTACTTC. It is translated as CASSPRDLQETQYF. The full variable domain, rest sourced from reference TRBV18 and TRBJ2-5, is NAGVMQNPRHLVRRRGQEARLRCSPMKGHSHVYWYRQLPEEGLKFMVYLQKENIIDESGMPKERFSAEFPKEGPSILRIQQVVRGDSAAYFCASSPRDLQETQYFGPGTRLLVL.

The chain has TRBV28 and TRBJ2-3; 7 positions agree with TRBD2. There are 14 residues in the CDR3. Germline V lookup: CDR1 MDHEN, CDR2 SYDVKM. Trimming took 5 bases from V and 4 from J; bases not matched to a gene: 6. This chain's CDR3 is CASSRAGVADTQYF. The CDR3 DNA follows: TGTGCCAGCAGTCGGGCGGGAGTGGCAGATACGCAGTATTTT.

This clone appeared a single time. The rearrangement links TRBV6-4 to TRBJ2-3; 7 nucleotides align to TRBD1. Germline loops: CDR1 MRHNA, CDR2 SNTAGT. The CDR3 sequence is 14 residues long. Trimming removed 3 bases from V and 1 base from J; junction bases left unmatched: 1. In nucleotides, the CDR3 is TGTGCCAGCAGTGAAGGACAGGGCACAGATACGCAGTATTTT. Encoded protein: CASSEGQGTDTQYF.

Concerning this clone: Distinct nucleotide sequences in the sample also encode this CDR3. J is TRBJ2-3 and V is TRBV28; 10 positions match TRBD2. CDR1 MDHEN and CDR2 SYDVKM come from the germline V gene. Trimming cost V 2 bases and J 1 base; bases outside gene matches: 0. The CDR3 consists of 15 residues. The CDR3 DNA follows: TGTGCCAGCAGTTTAGGGACTAGCGGCACAGATACGCAGTATTTT. Its protein product is CASSLGTSGTDTQYF.

The gene calls are TRBV25-1 and TRBJ2-7, with TRBD2 as a possible D gene (6 bases). The germline V and J ends were trimmed by 5 bases and 3 bases, with 17 bases remaining between them. In germline, CDR1 is MGHDK, CDR2 SYGVNS. CDR3 length: 15 residues. The CDR3 protein is CASSLRGPGDYEQYF. CDR3 sequence (DNA): TGTGCCAGCAGTCTCCGTGGGCCGGGGGACTACGAGCAGTACTTC.

The V and J genes are TRBV6-1 and TRBJ1-1; 8 nucleotides line up with TRBD1. V lost 5 bases to trimming and J lost 0 bases; unmatched junction nucleotides: 5. Germline V CDR1 and CDR2: MNHNS, SASEGT. The CDR3 is 15 residues long. CDR3: CASSPRQGLNTEAFF. The DNA for the CDR3 is TGTGCCAGCAGTCCCCGACAGGGGTTGAACACTGAAGCTTTCTTT.

This chain links TRBV4-2 with TRBJ2-3; TRBD2 matches at 11 bases. Germline CDR1 LGHNA, CDR2 YNFKEQ. CDR3 length: 16 residues. J lost 5 bases, V lost 0 bases, and 4 bases had no gene match. The CDR3 reads CASSQELAGAGDTQYF. The CDR3 DNA sequence: TGTGCCAGCAGCCAAGAACTAGCGGGAGCGGGAGATACGCAGTATTTT.

The chain joins TRBV7-2 to TRBJ2-1; possible D gene TRBD2, 6 bases. CDR1 is SGHTA and CDR2 is FQGNSA in the germline V gene. V was cut by 5 bases and J by 2 bases, with 13 bases left in between. CDR3 length equals 15 residues. CDR3 residues: CASSVGRTPYNEQFF. The DNA for the CDR3 is TGTGCCAGCAGCGTCGGGAGAACCCCCTACAATGAGCAGTTCTTC.

The chain uses TRBV19 and TRBJ2-7; the D is unclear. The V end was cut by 3 bases, the J end by 2 bases, with 14 bases between. This CDR3 comprises 15 residues. Germline V gene sequence: CDR1 LNHDA, CDR2 SQIVND (reference sequence). Here the CDR3 DNA reads TGTGCCAGTAGTATTTTTTTCGGCCAAACCTACGAGCAGTACTTC. Amino acids: CASSIFFGQTYEQYF.

The chain links TRBV5-1 to TRBJ1-1, with D possibly TRBD1 on 5 matching bases. This CDR3 contains 15 residues. Per the germline V gene, CDR1 is SGHRS and CDR2 is YFSETQ. V was clipped by 7 bases and J by 0 bases, with 16 bases between them. CDR3 amino acids: CASSNTGTMNTEAFF. CDR3 sequence (DNA): TGCGCCAGCTCCAACACGGGGACTATGAACACTGAAGCTTTCTTT.

This rearrangement joins TRBV5-1 to TRBJ2-5; tentative D call: TRBD1 (5 bases). The CDR3 spans 13 residues. CDR1 is SGHRS, CDR2 YFSETQ, per germline. V gave up 2 bases and J gave up 7 bases, with 12 bases separating them. The CDR3 sequence is CASSFTGPGTQYF. CDR3 DNA: TGCGCCAGCAGCTTTACAGGCCCGGGGACCCAGTACTTC.

V is TRBV5-1 and J is TRBJ2-7, with 9 nucleotides matching TRBD2. J gave up 4 bases and V 4 bases, and 6 bases lay outside the gene matches. Germline assignment: CDR1 SGHRS and CDR2 YFSETQ. The CDR3 spans 14 residues. As DNA, the CDR3 is TGCGCCAGCAGCGGGAGCGGGGGGAGGTACGAGCAGTACTTC. Encoded protein: CASSGSGGRYEQYF. The variable domain in full, with the rest retrieved from reference TRBV5-1 and TRBJ2-7, is KAGVTQTPRYLIKTRGQQVTLSCSPISGHRSVSWYQQTPGQGLQFLFEYFSETQRNKGNFPGRFSGRQFSNSRSEMNVSTLELGDSALYLCASSGSGGRYEQYFGPGTRLTVT.

This rearrangement joins TRBV19 to TRBJ2-5, with TRBD2 as a possible D gene (6 bases). Trimming took 0 bases from V and 2 from J, leaving 10 bases between them. Germline loops: CDR1 LNHDA, CDR2 SQIVND (reference sequence). This CDR3 is 15 amino acids long. The CDR3 nucleotides are TGTGCCAGTAGTATAGATGCGGCGGGACAAGAGACCCAGTACTTC. Its protein is CASSIDAAGQETQYF. The whole variable domain, filled in from reference TRBV19 and TRBJ2-5, reads DGGITQSPKYLFRKEGQNVTLSCEQNLNHDAMYWYRQDPGQGLRLIYYSQIVNDFQKGDIAEGYSVSREKKESFPLTVTSAQKNPTAFYLCASSIDAAGQETQYFGPGTRLLVL.